This T cell receptor (beta chain) derives from a study of cytomegalovirus exposure and HLA in healthy donors. Germline V gene lookup returns CDR1 SGHDT and CDR2 YYEEEE. Unmatched junction bases numbered 10, after V lost 0 bases and J lost 3 bases. CDR3 length: 18 residues. The PCR used 60 Vbeta and 13 Jbeta primers. The protocol was immunoSEQ multiplex PCR, while the TCRdb copy is restricted to in-frame clones and leaves out a portion. This table has some 120,000 clones, approximately 77% appearing once. Only one count was recorded for this clone. This clonotype was sampled from a man between 18 and 29 years old in good health and CMV-seronegative. The chain joins TRBV5-6 to TRBJ2-5; 11 nucleotides agree with TRBD2. Sequencing input: PBMCs. The CDR3 loop reads CASSLARLAGSSKETQYF. The CDR3 DNA reads TGTGCCAGCAGCTTGGCACGACTAGCGGGGAGTTCCAAAGAGACCCAGTACTTC. Based on the CDR3 plus reference TRBV5-6 and TRBJ2-5, the full variable domain is DAGVTQSPTHLIKTRGQQVTLRCSPKSGHDTVSWYQQALGQGPQFIFQYYEEEERQRGNFPDRFSGHQFPNYSSELNVNALLLGDSALYLCASSLARLAGSSKETQYFGPGTRLLVL.